The 8 T cell receptor beta chains below come from one sample, sequenced in a study of STAT3 mutations in large granular lymphocyte leukemia. The study's findings and limits: In T-cell large granular lymphocyte leukemia, about half of patients showed multiple immunodominant subclonotypes.

Produced via immunoSEQ multiplex PCR; TCRdb's table is partial and in-frame only. The sample consists of some 5,400 clones, just under 95% of them appearing once. Which antigens these TCRs recognize remains unknown. Source material: peripheral blood mononuclear cells. Receptors were obtained from a man aged 60 to 69 with T-cell large granular lymphocyte leukemia. Some clones in this sample may be carry-over from other donors' samples.

This chain links TRBV19 with TRBJ1-1, with TRBD1 matching 7 bases. This CDR3 is built from 14 residues. V lost 3 bases, J lost 1 base, and 2 bases stayed unmatched. The germline V gene has CDR1 LNHDA and CDR2 SQIVND (reference sequence). CDR3 nucleotide sequence: TGTGCCAGTAGTATCGGGACAGAGAACACTGAAGCTTTCTTT. Translating it yields CASSIGTENTEAFF.

The chain carries TRBV28 and TRBJ2-2, with a possible D match to TRBD2 (6 bases). With 4 bases removed from V and 2 bases from J, the gap between germline ends came to 14 bases. CDR3 length equals 16 residues. Germline CDR1 reads MDHEN; CDR2 reads SYDVKM. The CDR3 sequence: CASSSPSEVNTGELFF. DNA for the CDR3: TGTGCCAGCAGTTCTCCTAGCGAGGTTAACACCGGGGAGCTGTTTTTT.

The J gene is TRBJ2-1, the V gene TRBV4-1; TRBD2 matches at 8 bases. Unmatched junction bases numbered 0, after V lost 1 base and J lost 4 bases. The CDR3 is 14 residues long. Per the germline V gene, CDR1 is MGHRA and CDR2 is YSYEKL. CDR3 region: CASSQGLAYNEQFF. CDR3 nucleotide sequence: TGCGCCAGCAGCCAAGGACTAGCGTACAATGAGCAGTTCTTC.

V gene TRBV29-1 combines with J gene TRBJ1-1; perhaps TRBD1 as D (5 bases). V dropped 4 bases and J dropped 0 bases, with 12 bases sitting between them. The CDR3 sequence is 14 residues long. Germline V gene sequence: CDR1 SQVTM, CDR2 ANQGSEA. The CDR3 nucleotides are TGCAGCGTTGTAGTGTTAGGGGTGAACACTGAAGCTTTCTTT. The encoded protein is CSVVVLGVNTEAFF. The full variable domain, rest sourced from reference TRBV29-1 and TRBJ1-1, is SAVISQKPSRDICQRGTSLTIQCQVDSQVTMMFWYRQQPGQSLTLIATANQGSEATYESGFVIDKFPISRPNLTFSTLTVSNMSPEDSSIYLCSVVVLGVNTEAFFGQGTRLTVV.

This clone was seen just once. CDR3 residues: CASSVADSTTGELFF. The CDR3 bases are TGTGCCAGCAGCGTAGCGGACTCGACAACCGGGGAGCTGTTTTTT. V and J are TRBV9 and TRBJ2-2, with D possibly matching TRBD2 (5 bases). The CDR3 is 15 residues long. The V end was cut by 0 bases, the J end by 5 bases, with 11 bases between. Germline V gene data show CDR1 as SGDLS and CDR2 as YYNGEE. Combining the CDR3 with reference TRBV9 and TRBJ2-2 gives the whole variable domain DSGVTQTPKHLITATGQRVTLRCSPRSGDLSVYWYQQSLDQGLQFLIQYYNGEERAKGNILERFSAQQFPDLHSELNLSSLELGDSALYFCASSVADSTTGELFFGEGSRLTVL.

The chain has TRBV21-1 and TRBJ2-1; the DNA was not used to check the table's D call, TRBD1. TRBV21-1 is an annotated pseudogene. The CDR3 has 16 amino acids. This chain's CDR3 is CASSQVPGQGDNEQFF. CDR3 nucleotides: TGTGCCAGCAGCCAGGTGCCGGGACAGGGGGACAATGAGCAGTTCTTC.

The chain carries TRBV14 and TRBJ1-2; a weak D match, TRBD1 (6 bases). The CDR3 consists of 13 residues. V lost 3 bases and J 8 bases, leaving 13 bases between the germline ends. CDR1 SGHDN and CDR2 FVKESK come from the germline V gene. The CDR3 region is CASSQNRDSGYTF. CDR3 coding DNA: TGTGCCAGCAGCCAGAACAGGGACTCAGGCTACACCTTC. The complete variable domain, with remaining parts taken from reference TRBV14 and TRBJ1-2, reads EAGVTQFPSHSVIEKGQTVTLRCDPISGHDNLYWYRRVMGKEIKFLLHFVKESKQDESGMPNNRFLAERTGGTYSTLKVQPAELEDSGVYFCASSQNRDSGYTFGSGTRLTVV.

The genes are TRBV10-3 and TRBJ2-1, with D unresolved. V gave up 2 bases and J gave up 14 bases, with 19 bases separating them. The length of the CDR3 is 14 residues. Germline V gene data show CDR1 as ENHRY and CDR2 as SYGVKD. CDR3 bases: TGTGCCATCAGTGAGGAAGCCCCAGTGATGAGCAAGTTCTTC. Its protein product is CAISEEAPVMSKFF.